This TCR beta chain is drawn from a study of T cells in Graves' hyperthyroidism and ophthalmopathy. From RNA transcripts, TCR beta CDR3 regions were amplified. The study used the HTBI primer set for a first-round RT-PCR of the TCR CDR3. MiXCR, run by TCRdb on the multiplex PCR reads, gives a single entry per CDR3 protein. This sample has 400,000 to 550,000 distinct CDR3 sequences, with roughly 25% found just once. V was trimmed by 6 bases and J by 1 base, leaving 12 bases between them. Germline values: CDR1 MNHNS, CDR2 SASEGT. CDR3 length: 14 amino acids. Findings and limits, study-wide: Blood also showed most of the thyroid clonotypes that were expanded above 0.001. The model's output predicted ophthalmopathy at a median of roughly 6.9 months prior to onset.

This clonotype was detected ten times or more. Its antigen is currently unknown. Patients with ophthalmopathy all had a Clinical Activity Score of at least 3, a NOSPECS grade of at least 4 and duration under 3 months. Exclusion of a patient resulted from uncontrolled infection, other autoimmune disease, pregnancy or lactation. The source is a woman aged 25 to 45 with Graves' ophthalmopathy. Input material: blood. This sequence joins TRBV6-1 and TRBJ2-5, with D maybe TRBD1 (6 bases). The CDR3 DNA reads TGTGCCAGCAGCACGACAGGAATCCAAGAGACCCAGTACTTC. This codes for CASSTTGIQETQYF.